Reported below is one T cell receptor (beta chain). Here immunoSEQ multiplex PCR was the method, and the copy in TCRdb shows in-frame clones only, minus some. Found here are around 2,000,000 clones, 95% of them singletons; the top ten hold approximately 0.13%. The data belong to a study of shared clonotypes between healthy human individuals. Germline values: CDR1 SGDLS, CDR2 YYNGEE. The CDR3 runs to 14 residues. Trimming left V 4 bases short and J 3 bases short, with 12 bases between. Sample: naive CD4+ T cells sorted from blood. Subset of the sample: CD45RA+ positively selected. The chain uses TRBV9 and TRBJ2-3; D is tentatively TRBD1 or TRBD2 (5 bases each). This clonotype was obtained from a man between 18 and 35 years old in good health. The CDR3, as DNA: TGTGCCAGCAGCTGGCGTTGGGGGACAGATACGCAGTATTTT. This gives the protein CASSWRWGTDTQYF.